This T cell receptor (beta chain) was sequenced during a study of T-cell memory formation after mild COVID-19. Across the study: Across donors, TCR clusters were largely donor specific. Findings of the study overall: Among contracting clones, CD4+ were mainly CM/EM and CD8+ enriched in EMRA.

Trimming at V came to 8 bases and at J to 14 bases, leaving 8 bases not matched to a gene. Germline CDR1 and CDR2: MNHNS and SASEGT. The CDR3 runs to 12 residues. TCRdb recomputed calls from the 5' RACE reads with MiXCR, one row per CDR3 protein. The table shows over 120,000 distinct CDR3 sequences, with about 19% occurring only once. Concerning this clonotype itself: Its matching antigen is unknown.

V usage is TRBV6-1 and J usage is TRBJ2-3; 12 positions match TRBD1. Sequencing used PBMCs or a T cell subset sorted from them (not recorded which). This clonotype was sampled from an adult woman who had mild COVID-19 (a few samples of this study predate the infection). Cell type and time point are not known. The CDR3 protein is CASSGQGAWGYF. The DNA of the CDR3 is TGTGCCAGCTCGGGACAGGGGGCCTGGGGGTATTTT.